These T cell receptor beta chains were read from a single sample in a study of STAT3 mutations in large granular lymphocyte leukemia. The repertoire was sequenced with immunoSEQ multiplex PCR; TCRdb's copy has only in-frame clones and lacks some. The repertoire includes about 2,100 clones, roughly 60% of them detected once, and roughly 82% sits in the top ten. The source material was peripheral blood mononuclear cells. The receptors originated from a man aged 55 to 70 with T-cell large granular lymphocyte leukemia. Some clones in this sample may be carry-over from other donors' samples. CDR3s include the opening cysteine and the closing phenylalanine or tryptophan.

length	V	J	CDR3
14	TRBV7-9	TRBJ2-7	CASSSDPGAYEQYF
14	TRBV10-3	TRBJ1-1	CAISESSAVTEAFF
11	TRBV5-4	TRBJ2-1	CASSSYNEQFF
13	TRBV30	TRBJ1-6	CAWGTEYNSPLHF
12	TRBV18	TRBJ1-1	CASSPGQGGAFF
14	TRBV5-1	TRBJ1-2	CASSLEAGTHGYTF
15	TRBV4-2	TRBJ1-2	CASSPTGDVGYGYTF
14	TRBV6-6	TRBJ1-5	CASSYRDSNQPQHF
13	TRBV5-1	TRBJ2-3	CASSPENTDTQYF
12	TRBV5-1	TRBJ1-4	CASSLPGEKLFF
11	TRBV7-9	TRBJ2-5	CASSLGLVTDF
17	TRBV5-1	TRBJ1-2	CASSLGDSQPWGYGYTF
14	TRBV18	TRBJ1-2	CASSPTGQDYGYTF
16	TRBV6-6	TRBJ1-3	CASRDNRGSSGNTIYF
14	TRBV5-4	TRBJ1-6	CASSLDRDNSPLHF